These T cell receptor beta chains were read from a single sample in a study of shared clonotypes between healthy human individuals. Method: immunoSEQ multiplex PCR; TCRdb's copy keeps in-frame clones and lacks some. The profile covers 550,000 to 600,000 clones, with 95% to 98% appearing a single time and less than 0.35% taken by the ten largest. Sequenced input: naive CD8+ T cells sorted from blood. Receptors were obtained from a man in his thirties or forties in good health. The CDR3 runs from the conserved cysteine through the conserved F or W. The D gene is left open where the match is weak. Size tells how often a clone was seen (once, few, many) or the class of an expanded clone, and some rows leave it out.

clone_size j_call v_call d_call cdr3_nt cdr3_aa
- TRBJ2-7 TRBV9 - TGTGCCAGCAGCGTAGCGGATGCCTCCTACGAGCAGTACTTC CASSVADASYEQYF
- TRBJ2-7 TRBV19 - TGTGCCAGTAGTTTAGCGGAGTCCTACGAGCAGTACTTC CASSLAESYEQYF
- TRBJ2-2 TRBV9 TRBD1 TGTGCCAGCAGCGCAGGGGGCAGGGGCACCGGGGAGCTGTTTTTT CASSAGGRGTGELFF
- TRBJ2-2 TRBV10-3 - TGTGCCATCAGTGAGTCGGGCAGCCGCCTTCGGGAGCTGTTTTTT CAISESGSRLRELFF
- TRBJ2-1 TRBV28 TRBD2 TGTGCCAGCAGGGGGACTAGCGTTTTCAATGAGCAGTTCTTC CASRGTSVFNEQFF
- TRBJ2-7 TRBV27 - TGTGCCAGCACCTTCTCCCCCCACGAGCAGTACTTC CASTFSPHEQYF
- TRBJ2-1 TRBV15 TRBD1 TGTGCCACCGCCCCCCCGACAGGGGGGAATGAGCAGTTCTTC CATAPPTGGNEQFF
- TRBJ2-3 TRBV11-2 TRBD2 TGTGCCAGCAGCTTAGGGGGGGGTGGCACAGATACGCAGTATTTT CASSLGGGGTDTQYF
- TRBJ2-2 TRBV5-4 - TGTGCCAGCAGTCTGACGGGACTTCCTACCGGGGAGCTGTTTTTT CASSLTGLPTGELFF
once TRBJ2-3 TRBV18 - TGTGCCAGCTCACCACCTGTGCCTGCGGATACGCAGTATTTT CASSPPVPADTQYF
once TRBJ2-1 TRBV7-9 - TGTGCCAGCAGCTCCCGAGGGACCCACAATGAGCAGTTCTTC CASSSRGTHNEQFF
- TRBJ2-3 TRBV29-1 - TGCAGCGTTGACCGGGCAGAGAACACAGATACGCAGTATTTT CSVDRAENTDTQYF